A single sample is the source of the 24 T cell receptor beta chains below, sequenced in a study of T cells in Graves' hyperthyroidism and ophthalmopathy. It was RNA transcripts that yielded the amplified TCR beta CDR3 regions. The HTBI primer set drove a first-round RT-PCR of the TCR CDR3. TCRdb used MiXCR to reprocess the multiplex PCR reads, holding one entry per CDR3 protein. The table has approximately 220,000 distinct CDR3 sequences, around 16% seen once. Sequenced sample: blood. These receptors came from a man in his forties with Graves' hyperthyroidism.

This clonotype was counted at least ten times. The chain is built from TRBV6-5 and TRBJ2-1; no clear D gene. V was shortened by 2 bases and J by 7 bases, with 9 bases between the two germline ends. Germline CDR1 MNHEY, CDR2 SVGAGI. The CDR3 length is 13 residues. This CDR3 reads CASSYQARNEQFF. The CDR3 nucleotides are TGTGCCAGCAGTTACCAGGCTAGGAATGAGCAGTTCTTC.

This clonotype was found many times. The CDR3 nucleotides read TGTGCCAGCAGCTTGGGGGCGGCAGAAAAACTGTTTTTT. Its protein product is CASSLGAAEKLFF. The chain joins TRBV7-2 to TRBJ1-4; maybe TRBD1 (6 bases). Germline V lookup: CDR1 SGHTA, CDR2 FQGNSA. V was cut by 3 bases and J by 8 bases, with 10 bases left in between. This CDR3 comprises 13 residues. Complete variable domain (other parts from reference TRBV7-2 and TRBJ1-4): GAGVSQSPSNKVTEKGKDVELRCDPISGHTALYWYRQSLGQGLEFLIYFQGNSAPDKSGLPSDRFSAERTGGSVSTLTIQRTQQEDSAVYLCASSLGAAEKLFFGSGTQLSVL.

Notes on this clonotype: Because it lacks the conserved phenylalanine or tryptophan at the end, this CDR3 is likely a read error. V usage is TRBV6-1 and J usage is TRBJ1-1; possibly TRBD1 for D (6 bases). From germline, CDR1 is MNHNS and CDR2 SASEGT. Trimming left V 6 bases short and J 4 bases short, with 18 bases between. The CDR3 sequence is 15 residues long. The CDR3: CASSPTRGAPTEAFC. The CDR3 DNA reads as TGTGCCAGCAGCCCCACGAGGGGGGCGCCCACTGAAGCTTTCTGT.

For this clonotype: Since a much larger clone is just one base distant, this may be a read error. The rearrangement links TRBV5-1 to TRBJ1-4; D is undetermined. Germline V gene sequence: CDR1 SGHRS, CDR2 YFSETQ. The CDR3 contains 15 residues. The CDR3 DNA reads TGCGCCAGCAGAAGAGACCCAGCAACTAGTGAAAAACTGTCTTTT. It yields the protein CASRRDPATSEKLSF.

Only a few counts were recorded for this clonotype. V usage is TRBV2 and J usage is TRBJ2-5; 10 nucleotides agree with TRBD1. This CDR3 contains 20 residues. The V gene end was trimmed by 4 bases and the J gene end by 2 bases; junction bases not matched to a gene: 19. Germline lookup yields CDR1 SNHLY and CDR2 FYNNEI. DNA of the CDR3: TGTGCCAGCAGTGTTGTACTGCCCGGGACAGGGGCCGTGGGGCAAGAGACCCAGTACTTC. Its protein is CASSVVLPGTGAVGQETQYF.

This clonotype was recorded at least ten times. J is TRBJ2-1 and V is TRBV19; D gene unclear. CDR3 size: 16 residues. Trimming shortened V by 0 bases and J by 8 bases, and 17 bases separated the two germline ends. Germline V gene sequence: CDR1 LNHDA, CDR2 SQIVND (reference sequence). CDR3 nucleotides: TGTGCCAGTAGTATAGATGGCACTTCGAATGATGATGAGCAGTTCTTC. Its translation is CASSIDGTSNDDEQFF. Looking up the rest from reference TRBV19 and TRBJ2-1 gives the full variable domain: DGGITQSPKYLFRKEGQNVTLSCEQNLNHDAMYWYRQDPGQGLRLIYYSQIVNDFQKGDIAEGYSVSREKKESFPLTVTSAQKNPTAFYLCASSIDGTSNDDEQFFGPGTRLTVL.

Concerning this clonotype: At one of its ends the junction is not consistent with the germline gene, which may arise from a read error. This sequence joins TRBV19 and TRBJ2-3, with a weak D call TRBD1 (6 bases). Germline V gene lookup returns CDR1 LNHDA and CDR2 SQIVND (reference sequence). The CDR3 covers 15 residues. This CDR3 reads CASSMGNRATDTRYF. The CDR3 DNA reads TGTGCCAGTAGTATGGGAAACAGGGCTACAGATACGCGGTATTTT.

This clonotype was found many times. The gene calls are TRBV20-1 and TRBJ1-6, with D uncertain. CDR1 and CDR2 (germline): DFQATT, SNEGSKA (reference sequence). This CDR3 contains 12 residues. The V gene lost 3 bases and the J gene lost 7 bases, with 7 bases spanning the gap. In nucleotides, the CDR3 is TGCAGTGCTAGCACGGCGAATTCACCCCTCCACTTT. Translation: CSASTANSPLHF.

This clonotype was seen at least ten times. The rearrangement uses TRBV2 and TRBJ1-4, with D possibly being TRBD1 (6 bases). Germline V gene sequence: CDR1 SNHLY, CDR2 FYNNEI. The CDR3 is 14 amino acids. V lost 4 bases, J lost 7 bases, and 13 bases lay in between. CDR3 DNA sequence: TGTGCCAGCAGTGCCGGACAGATCAGTGAAAAACTGTTTTTT. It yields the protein CASSAGQISEKLFF.

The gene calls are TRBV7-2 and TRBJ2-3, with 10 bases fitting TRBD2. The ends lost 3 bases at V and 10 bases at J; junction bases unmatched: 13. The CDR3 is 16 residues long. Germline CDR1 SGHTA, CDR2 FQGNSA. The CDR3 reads CASSLGGGSGGAAQYF. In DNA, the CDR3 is TGTGCCAGCAGCTTGGGGGGTGGGAGCGGGGGGGCCGCGCAGTATTTT.

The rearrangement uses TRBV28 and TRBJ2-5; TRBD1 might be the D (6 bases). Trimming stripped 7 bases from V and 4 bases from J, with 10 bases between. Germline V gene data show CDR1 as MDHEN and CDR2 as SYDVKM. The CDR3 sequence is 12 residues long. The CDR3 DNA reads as TGTGCCAGCACAAGGGGGAGAGAGACCCAGTACTTC. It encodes CASTRGRETQYF. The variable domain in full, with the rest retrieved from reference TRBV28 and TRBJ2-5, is DVKVTQSSRYLVKRTGEKVFLECVQDMDHENMFWYRQDPGLGLRLIYFSYDVKMKEKGDIPEGYSVSREKKERFSLILESASTNQTSMYLCASTRGRETQYFGPGTRLLVL.

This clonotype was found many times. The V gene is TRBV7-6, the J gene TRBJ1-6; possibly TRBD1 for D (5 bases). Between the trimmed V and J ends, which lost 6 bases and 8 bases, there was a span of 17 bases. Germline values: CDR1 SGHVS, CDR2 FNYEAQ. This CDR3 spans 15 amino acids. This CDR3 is CASSSTGTGYSPLHF. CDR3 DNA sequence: TGTGCCAGCAGTTCTACCGGGACGGGATATTCACCCCTCCACTTT.

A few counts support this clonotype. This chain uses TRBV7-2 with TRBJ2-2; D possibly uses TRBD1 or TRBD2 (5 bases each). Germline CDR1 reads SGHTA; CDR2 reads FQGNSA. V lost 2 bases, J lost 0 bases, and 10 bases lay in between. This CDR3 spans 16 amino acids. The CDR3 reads CASSLRGRTNTGELFF. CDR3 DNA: TGTGCCAGCAGCTTACGGGGCAGGACGAACACCGGGGAGCTGTTTTTT.

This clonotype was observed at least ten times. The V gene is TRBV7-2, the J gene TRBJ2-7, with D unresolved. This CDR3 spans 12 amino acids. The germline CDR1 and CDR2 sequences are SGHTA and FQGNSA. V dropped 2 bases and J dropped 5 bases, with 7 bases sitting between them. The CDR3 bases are TGTGCCAGCAGCTTAAATCTAGACGAGCAGTACTTC. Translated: CASSLNLDEQYF.

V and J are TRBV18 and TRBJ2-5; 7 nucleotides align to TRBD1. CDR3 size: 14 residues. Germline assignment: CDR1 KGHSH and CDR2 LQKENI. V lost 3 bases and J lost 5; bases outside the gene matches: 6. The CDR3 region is CASSPRQGMETQYF. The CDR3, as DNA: TGTGCCAGCTCACCTCGACAGGGTATGGAGACCCAGTACTTC.

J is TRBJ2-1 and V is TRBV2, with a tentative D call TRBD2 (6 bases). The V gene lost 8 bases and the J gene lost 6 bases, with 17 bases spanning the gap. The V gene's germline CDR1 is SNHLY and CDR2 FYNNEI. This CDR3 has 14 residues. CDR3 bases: TGTGCCAGCGGTACTAGCCGCCCCGGCAATGAGCAGTTCTTC. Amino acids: CASGTSRPGNEQFF.

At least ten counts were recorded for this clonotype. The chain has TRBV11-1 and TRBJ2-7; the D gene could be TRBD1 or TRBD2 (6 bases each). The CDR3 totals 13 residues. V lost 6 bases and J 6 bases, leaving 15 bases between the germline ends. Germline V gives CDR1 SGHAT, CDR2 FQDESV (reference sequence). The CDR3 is CASRRQQGGEQYF. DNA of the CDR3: TGTGCCAGCAGGCGACAACAGGGAGGCGAGCAGTACTTC.

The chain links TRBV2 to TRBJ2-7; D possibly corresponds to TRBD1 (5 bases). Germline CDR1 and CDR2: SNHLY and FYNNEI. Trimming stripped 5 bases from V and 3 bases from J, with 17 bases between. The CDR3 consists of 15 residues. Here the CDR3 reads CASSSQAVGDYEQYF. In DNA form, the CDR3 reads TGTGCCAGCAGTTCACAGGCAGTTGGGGACTACGAGCAGTACTTC.

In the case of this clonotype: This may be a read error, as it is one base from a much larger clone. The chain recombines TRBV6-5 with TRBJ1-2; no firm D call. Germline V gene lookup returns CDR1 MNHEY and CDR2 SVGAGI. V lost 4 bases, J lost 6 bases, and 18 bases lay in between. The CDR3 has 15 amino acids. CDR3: CASSSSFRGNHGYTF. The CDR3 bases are TGTGCCAGCAGTTCCTCCTTCCGAGGAAACCATGGCTACACCTTC.

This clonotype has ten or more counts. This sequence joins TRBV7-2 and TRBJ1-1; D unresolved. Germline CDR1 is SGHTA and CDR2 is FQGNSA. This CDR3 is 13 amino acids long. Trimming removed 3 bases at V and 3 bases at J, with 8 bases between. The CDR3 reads CASSFLEDTEAFF. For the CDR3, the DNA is TGTGCCAGCAGCTTTTTGGAGGACACTGAAGCTTTCTTT.

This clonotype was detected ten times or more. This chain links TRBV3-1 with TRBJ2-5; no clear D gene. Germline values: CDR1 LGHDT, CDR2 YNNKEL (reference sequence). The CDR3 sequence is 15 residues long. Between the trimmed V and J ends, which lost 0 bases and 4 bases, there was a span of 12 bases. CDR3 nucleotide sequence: TGTGCCAGCAGCCAAGAGTTATCCACCGGAGAGACCCAGTACTTC. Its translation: CASSQELSTGETQYF.

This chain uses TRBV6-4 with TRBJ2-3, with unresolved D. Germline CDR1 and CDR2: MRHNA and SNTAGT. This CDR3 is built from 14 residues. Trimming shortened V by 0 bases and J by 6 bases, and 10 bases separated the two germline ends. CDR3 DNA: TGTGCCAGCAGTGACTCGGGCACCCCGGATACGCAGTATTTT. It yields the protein CASSDSGTPDTQYF.

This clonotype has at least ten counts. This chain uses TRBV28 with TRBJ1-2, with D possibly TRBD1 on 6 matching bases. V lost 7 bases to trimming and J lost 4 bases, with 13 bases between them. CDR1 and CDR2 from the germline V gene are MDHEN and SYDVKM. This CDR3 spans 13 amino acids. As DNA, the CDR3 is TGTGCCAGCAAGCCAGGGGCCAGCTATGGCTACACCTTC. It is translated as CASKPGASYGYTF.

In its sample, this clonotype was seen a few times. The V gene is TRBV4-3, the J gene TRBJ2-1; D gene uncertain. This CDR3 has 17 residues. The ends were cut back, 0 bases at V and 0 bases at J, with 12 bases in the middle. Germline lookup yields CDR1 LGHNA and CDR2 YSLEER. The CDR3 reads CASSQDIAISSYNEQFF. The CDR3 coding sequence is TGCGCCAGCAGCCAAGATATCGCAATAAGCTCCTACAATGAGCAGTTCTTC.